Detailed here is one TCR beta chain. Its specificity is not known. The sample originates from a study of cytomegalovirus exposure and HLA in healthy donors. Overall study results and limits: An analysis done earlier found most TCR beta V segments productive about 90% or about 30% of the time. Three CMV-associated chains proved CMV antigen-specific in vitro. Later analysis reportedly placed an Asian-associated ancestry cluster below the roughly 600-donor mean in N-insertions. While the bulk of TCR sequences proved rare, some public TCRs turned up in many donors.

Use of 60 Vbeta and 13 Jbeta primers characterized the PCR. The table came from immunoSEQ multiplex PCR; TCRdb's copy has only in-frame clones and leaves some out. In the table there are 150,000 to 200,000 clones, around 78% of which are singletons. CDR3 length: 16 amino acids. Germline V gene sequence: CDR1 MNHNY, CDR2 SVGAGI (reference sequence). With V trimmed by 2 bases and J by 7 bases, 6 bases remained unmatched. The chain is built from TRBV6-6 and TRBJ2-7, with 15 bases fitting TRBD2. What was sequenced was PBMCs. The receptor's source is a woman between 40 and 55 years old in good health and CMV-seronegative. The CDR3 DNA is TGTGCCAGCAGTTACGCCCGGGGACTAGCGGGAGGAGAGCAGTACTTC. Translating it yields CASSYARGLAGGEQYF.